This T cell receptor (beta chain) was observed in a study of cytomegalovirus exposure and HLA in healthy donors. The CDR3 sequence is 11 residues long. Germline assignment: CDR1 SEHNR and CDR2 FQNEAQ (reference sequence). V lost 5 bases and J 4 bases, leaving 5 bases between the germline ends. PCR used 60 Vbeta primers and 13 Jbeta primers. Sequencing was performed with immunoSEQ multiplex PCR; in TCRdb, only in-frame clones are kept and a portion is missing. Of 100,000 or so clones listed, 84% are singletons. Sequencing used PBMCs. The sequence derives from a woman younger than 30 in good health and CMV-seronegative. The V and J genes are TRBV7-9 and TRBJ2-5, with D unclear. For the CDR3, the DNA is TGTGCCAGCAGCCGGGTAGAGACCCAGTACTTC. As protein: CASSRVETQYF. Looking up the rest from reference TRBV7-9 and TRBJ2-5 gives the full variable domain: DTGVSQNPRHKITKRGQNVTFRCDPISEHNRLYWYRQTLGQGPEFLTYFQNEAQLEKSRLLSDRFSAERPKGSFSTLEIQRTEQGDSAMYLCASSRVETQYFGPGTRLLVL.